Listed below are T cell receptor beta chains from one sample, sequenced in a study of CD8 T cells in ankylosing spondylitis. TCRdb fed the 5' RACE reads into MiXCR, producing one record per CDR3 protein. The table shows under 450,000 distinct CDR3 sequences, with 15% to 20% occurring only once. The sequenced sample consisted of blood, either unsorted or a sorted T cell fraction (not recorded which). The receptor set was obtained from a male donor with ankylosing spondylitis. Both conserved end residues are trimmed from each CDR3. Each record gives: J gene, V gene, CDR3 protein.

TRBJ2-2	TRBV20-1	SATADYSVGPGEITGELF
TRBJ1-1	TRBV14	ASSQEGRATGENTEAF
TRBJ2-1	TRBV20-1	SATHRELLF
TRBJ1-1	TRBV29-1	SATDLNTEAF
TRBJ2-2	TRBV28	ASSAPGQGARGTGELF
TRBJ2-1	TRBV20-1	SVGGDEQF
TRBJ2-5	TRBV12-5	ASGLIETQY
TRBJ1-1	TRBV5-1	ASSLVRTGVMNTEAF
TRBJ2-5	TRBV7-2	ASSLDGGHQETQY
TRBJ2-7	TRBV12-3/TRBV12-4	ASSPGGGPSYEQY
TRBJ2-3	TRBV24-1	ATSDPGTGGSSDTQY
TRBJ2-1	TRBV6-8	ASPPTWGSLF
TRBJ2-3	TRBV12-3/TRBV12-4	ASSLLGRGSTDTQY
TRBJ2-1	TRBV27	ASSPWTSPNEQF
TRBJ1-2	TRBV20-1	SATRDSYGYT
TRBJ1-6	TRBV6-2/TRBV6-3	ASSPPSWSPLH
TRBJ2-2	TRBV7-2	ASSLARRRAEGELF
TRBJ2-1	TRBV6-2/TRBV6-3	ATTSGRENEQF
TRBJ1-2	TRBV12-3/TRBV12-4	ASSHGLANGYT
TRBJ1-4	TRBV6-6	ASRQGFNEKLF
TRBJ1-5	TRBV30	AWKLTGANQPQH
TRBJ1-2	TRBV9	ASSESDGRTYT
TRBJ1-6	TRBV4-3	ASSQETGGASPLH
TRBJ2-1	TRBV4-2	ASSQVRRGGQDEQF
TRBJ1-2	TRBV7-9	ASSLWGDEVGYT
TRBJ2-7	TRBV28	ASSPTSGAREQY
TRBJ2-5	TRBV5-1	ASKAEVTETQY
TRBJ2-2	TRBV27	ATSVEGWGTGELF
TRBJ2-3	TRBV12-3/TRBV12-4	ASSKTDTQY
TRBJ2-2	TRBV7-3	ASSLGGTGTGELF
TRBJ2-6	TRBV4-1	ASSQDFQGASAGANVLT
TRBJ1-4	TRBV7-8	ASSYSTTGINEKLF
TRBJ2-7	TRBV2	ASSEGDYEQY
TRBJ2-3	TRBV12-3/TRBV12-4	ASSLQRETDTQY
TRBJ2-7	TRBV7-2	ASSLHRGGEQY
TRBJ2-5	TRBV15	ATSRDLVQETQY
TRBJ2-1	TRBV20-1	SARAARGASYNEQF
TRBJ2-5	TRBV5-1	ASSLTGAWETQY
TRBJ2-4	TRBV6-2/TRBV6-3	ASTTRTSGFQNIQY
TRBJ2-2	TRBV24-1	ATRRGNTGELF
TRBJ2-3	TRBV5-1	ASSLRSSGGSSSTDTQY
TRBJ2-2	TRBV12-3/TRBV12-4	ASSLGGRATGELF
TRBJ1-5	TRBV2	ASSRRWTGQGQPQH
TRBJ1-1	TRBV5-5	ASSQPPGTMNTEAF
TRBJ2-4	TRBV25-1	ASSDPSIGKNIQY
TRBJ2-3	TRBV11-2	ASSSPPGEGRSTDTQY
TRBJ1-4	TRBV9	ASSTRRGGREKLF
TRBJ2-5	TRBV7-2	ASSLHPGGQETQY
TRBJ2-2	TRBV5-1	ASSLNGQQNTGELF
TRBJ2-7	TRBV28	ASSLPGLAGASYEQY
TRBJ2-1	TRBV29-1	SVDDRGSYNEQF
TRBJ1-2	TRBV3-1	ASSQMGESYGYT
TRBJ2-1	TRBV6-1	ASSSGLAGGDEQF